The count of the clone carrying this T cell receptor beta chain is one. Germline loops: CDR1 SGDLS, CDR2 YYNGEE. This CDR3 is 14 amino acids long. Trimming left V 0 bases short and J 4 bases short, with 11 bases between. The data originate from a study of blood T cell repertoires in COVID-19. Study-wide context: Sources were T cells, B-cell-depleted T cells, or PBMCs; the material itself was cDNA or gDNA.

Original handling: Amplification with reference gene primers provided the estimates of nucleated cell counts. Sequencing was performed with immunoSEQ multiplex PCR; in TCRdb, only in-frame clones are kept and a portion is missing. D and trimming come from the DNA, and the V and J calls and clone size come from that table. The profile shows about 240,000 clones, roughly 90% of them singletons. The receptor was isolated from a man in his fifties or sixties with acute or convalescent COVID-19. The sequencing sample was made of peripheral blood. The chain combines TRBV9 with TRBJ2-7, with D unresolved. CDR3 amino acids: CASSVEALGYEQYF. DNA of the CDR3: TGTGCCAGCAGCGTAGAGGCCCTAGGATACGAGCAGTACTTC.